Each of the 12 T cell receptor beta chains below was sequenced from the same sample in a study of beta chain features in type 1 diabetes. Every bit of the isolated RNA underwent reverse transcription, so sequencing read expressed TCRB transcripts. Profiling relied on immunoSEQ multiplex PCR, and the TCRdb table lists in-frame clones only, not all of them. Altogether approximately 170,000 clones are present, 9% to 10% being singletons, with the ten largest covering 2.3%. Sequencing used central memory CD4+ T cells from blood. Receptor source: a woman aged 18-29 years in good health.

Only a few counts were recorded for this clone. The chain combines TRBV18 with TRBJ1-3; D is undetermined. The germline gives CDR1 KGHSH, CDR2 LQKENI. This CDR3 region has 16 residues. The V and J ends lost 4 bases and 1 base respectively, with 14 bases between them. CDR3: CASSRTQEGSGNTIYF. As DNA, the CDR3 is TGTGCCAGCTCACGGACTCAAGAGGGATCTGGAAACACCATATATTTT. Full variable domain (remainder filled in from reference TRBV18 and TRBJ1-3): NAGVMQNPRHLVRRRGQEARLRCSPMKGHSHVYWYRQLPEEGLKFMVYLQKENIIDESGMPKERFSAEFPKEGPSILRIQQVVRGDSAAYFCASSRTQEGSGNTIYFGEGSWLTVV.

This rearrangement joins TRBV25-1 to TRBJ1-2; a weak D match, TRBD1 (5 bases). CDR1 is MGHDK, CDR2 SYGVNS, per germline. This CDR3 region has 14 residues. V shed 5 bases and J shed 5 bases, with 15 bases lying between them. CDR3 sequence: CASSPPGGRYGYTF. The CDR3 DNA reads TGTGCCAGCAGTCCCCCCGGGGGAAGGTATGGCTACACCTTC.

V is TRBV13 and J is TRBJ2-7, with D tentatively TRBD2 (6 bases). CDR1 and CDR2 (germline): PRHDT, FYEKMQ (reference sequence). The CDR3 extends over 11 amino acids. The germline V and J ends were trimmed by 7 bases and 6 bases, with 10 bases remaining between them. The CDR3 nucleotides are TGTGCCAGCACCCTGCGGGGCGAGCAGTACTTC. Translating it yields CASTLRGEQYF.

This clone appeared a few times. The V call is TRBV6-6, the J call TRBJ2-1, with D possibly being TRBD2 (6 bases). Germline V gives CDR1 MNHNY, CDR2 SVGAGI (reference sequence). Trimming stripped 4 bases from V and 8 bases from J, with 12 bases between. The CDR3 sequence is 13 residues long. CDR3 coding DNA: TGTGCCAGCAGTTCACGGGAGAGGTATGAGCAGTTCTTC. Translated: CASSSRERYEQFF.

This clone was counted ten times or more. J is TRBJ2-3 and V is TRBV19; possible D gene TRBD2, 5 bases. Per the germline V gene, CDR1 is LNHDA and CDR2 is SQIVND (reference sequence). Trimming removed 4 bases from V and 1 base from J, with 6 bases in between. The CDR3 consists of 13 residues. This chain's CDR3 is CASSTGGTDTQYF. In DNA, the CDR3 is TGTGCCAGTAGTACCGGGGGCACAGATACGCAGTATTTT. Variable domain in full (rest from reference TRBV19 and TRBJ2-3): DGGITQSPKYLFRKEGQNVTLSCEQNLNHDAMYWYRQDPGQGLRLIYYSQIVNDFQKGDIAEGYSVSREKKESFPLTVTSAQKNPTAFYLCASSTGGTDTQYFGPGTRLTVL.

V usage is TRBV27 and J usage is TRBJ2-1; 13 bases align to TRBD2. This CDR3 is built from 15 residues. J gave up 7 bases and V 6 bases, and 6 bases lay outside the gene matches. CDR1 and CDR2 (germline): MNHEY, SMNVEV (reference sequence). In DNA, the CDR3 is TGTGCCAGCAGGTTTAGACTAGCGGGAGGAAATGAGCAGTTCTTC. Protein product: CASRFRLAGGNEQFF.

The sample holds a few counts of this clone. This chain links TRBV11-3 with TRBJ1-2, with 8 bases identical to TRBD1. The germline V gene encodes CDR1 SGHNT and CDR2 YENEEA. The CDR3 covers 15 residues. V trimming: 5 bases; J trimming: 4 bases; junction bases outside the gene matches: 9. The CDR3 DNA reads TGTGCCAGCAGCCCTAGCCCAGGACAGGGCTATGGCTACACCTTC. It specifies CASSPSPGQGYGYTF.

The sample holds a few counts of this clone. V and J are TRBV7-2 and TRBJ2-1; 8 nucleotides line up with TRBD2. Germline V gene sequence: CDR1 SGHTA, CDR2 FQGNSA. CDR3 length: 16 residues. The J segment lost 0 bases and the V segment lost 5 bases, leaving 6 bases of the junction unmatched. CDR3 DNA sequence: TGTGCCAGCAGCCACGTAGCGGGGCGCTCCTACAATGAGCAGTTCTTC. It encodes CASSHVAGRSYNEQFF.

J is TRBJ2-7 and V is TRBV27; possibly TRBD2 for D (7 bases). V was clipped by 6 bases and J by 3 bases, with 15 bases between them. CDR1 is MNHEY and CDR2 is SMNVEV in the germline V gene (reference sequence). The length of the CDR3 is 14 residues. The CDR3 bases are TGTGCCAGCAGGAGGGCCGGGGGGCGCTACGAGCAGTACTTC. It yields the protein CASRRAGGRYEQYF.

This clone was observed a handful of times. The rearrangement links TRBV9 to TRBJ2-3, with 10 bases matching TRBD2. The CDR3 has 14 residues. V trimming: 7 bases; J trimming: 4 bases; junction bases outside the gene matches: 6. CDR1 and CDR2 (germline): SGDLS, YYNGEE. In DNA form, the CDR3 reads TGTGCCAGCGGAGCGGGGGGGCCCTCAGATACGCAGTATTTT. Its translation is CASGAGGPSDTQYF.

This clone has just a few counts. The CDR3 loop is CASSDQGGTEAFF. CDR3 in DNA: TGTGCCAGCAGTGACCAGGGAGGAACTGAAGCTTTCTTT. This chain links TRBV6-6 with TRBJ1-1; D may be TRBD1 (5 bases). The V end was cut by 5 bases, the J end by 5 bases, with 12 bases between. CDR1 and CDR2 (germline): MNHNY, SVGAGI (reference sequence). The CDR3 loop spans 13 amino acids.

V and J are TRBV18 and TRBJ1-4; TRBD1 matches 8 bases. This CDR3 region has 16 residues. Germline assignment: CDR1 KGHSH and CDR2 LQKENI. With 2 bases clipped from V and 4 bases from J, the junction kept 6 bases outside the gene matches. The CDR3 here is CASSPNGQGINEKLFF. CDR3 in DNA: TGTGCCAGCTCACCAAACGGACAGGGAATTAATGAAAAACTGTTTTTT.